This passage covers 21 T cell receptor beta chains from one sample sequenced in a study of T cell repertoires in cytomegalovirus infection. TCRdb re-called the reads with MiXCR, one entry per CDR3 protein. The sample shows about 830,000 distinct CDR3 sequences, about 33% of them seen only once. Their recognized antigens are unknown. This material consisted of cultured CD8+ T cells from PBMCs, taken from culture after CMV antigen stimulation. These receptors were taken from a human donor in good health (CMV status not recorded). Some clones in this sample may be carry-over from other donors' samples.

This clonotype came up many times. The CDR3 region has the DNA TGTGCCAGCAGCTTGGTGGAGCAACTCAGGGAGCAGTTCTTC. Protein product: CASSLVEQLREQFF. V is TRBV5-5 and J is TRBJ2-1; D remains ambiguous. Germline CDR1 reads SGHKS; CDR2 reads YYEKEE (reference sequence). This CDR3 comprises 14 residues. The V and J ends lost 0 bases and 10 bases respectively, with 14 bases between them.

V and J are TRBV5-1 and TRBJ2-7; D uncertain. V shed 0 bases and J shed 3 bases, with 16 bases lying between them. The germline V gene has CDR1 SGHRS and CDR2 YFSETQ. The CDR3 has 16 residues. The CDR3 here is CASSLDPGPPVYEQYV. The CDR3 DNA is TGCGCCAGCAGCTTGGATCCGGGTCCCCCTGTCTACGAGCAGTACGTC.

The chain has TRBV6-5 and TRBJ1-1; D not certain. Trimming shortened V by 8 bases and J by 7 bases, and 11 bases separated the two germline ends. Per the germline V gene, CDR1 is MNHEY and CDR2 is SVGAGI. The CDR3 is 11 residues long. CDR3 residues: CASSDGYEAFF. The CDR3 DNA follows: TGTGCCAGCTCGGACGGTTATGAAGCTTTCTTT.

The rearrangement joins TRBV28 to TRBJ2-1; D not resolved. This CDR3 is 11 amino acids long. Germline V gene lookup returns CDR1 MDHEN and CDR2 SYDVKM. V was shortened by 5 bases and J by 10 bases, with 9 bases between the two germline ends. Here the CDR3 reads CASSAPYEQFF. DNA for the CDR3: TGTGCCAGCAGTGCCCCATACGAGCAGTTCTTC.

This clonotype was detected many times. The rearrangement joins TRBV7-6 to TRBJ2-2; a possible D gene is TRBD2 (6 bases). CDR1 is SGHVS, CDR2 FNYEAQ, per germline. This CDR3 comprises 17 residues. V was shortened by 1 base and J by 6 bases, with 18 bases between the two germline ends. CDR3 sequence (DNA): TGTGCCAGCAGCTTAGGGTCTACCAGGGACTCCTCCGGGGAGCTGTTTTTT. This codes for CASSLGSTRDSSGELFF.

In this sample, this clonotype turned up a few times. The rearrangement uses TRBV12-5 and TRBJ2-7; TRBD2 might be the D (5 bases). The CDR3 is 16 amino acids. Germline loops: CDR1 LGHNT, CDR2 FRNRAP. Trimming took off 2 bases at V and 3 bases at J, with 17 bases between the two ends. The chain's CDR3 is CASGLLNSGVHYEQYF. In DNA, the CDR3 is TGTGCTAGTGGTTTGCTCAATTCCGGGGTCCACTACGAGCAGTACTTC.

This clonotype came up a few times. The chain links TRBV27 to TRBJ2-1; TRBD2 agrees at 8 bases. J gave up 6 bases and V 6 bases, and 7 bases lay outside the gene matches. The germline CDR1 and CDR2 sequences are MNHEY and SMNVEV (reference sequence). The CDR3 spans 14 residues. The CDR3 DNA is TGTGCCAGCAGCCTGCGGGGGGCCGGCAATGAGCAGTTCTTC. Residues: CASSLRGAGNEQFF.

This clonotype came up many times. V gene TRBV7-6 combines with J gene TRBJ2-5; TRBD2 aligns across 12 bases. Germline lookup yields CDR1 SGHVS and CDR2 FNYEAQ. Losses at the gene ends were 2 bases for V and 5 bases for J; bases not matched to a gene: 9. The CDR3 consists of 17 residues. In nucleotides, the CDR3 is TGTGCCAGCAGCTTATCACCTAGCGGGGGGGCGGAGGAGACCCAGTACTTC. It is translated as CASSLSPSGGAEETQYF.

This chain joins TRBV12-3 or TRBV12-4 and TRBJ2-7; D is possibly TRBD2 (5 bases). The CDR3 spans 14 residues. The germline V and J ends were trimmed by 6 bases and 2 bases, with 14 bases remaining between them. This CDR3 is CASSPRGGAYEQYF. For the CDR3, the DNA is TGTGCCAGCAGCCCCCGGGGTGGCGCCTACGAGCAGTACTTC.

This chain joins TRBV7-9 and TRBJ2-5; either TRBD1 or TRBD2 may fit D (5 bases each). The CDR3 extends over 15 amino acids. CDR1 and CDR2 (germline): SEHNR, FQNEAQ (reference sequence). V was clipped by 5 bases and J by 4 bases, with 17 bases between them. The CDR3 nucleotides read TGTGCCAGCAGCCAGGGAGAGGGCAGCCGAGAGACCCAGTACTTC. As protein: CASSQGEGSRETQYF.

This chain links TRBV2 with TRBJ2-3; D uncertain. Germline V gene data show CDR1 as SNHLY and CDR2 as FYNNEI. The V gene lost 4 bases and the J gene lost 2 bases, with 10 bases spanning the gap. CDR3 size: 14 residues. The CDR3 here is CASSGSAYTDTQYF. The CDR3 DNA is TGTGCCAGCAGTGGTAGTGCCTACACAGATACGCAGTATTTT.

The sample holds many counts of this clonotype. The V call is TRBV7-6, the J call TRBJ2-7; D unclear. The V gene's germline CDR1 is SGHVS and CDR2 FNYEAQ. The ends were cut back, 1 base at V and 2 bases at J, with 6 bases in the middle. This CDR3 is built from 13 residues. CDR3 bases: TGTGCCAGCAGCTTAGAAGTCACCTACGAGCAGTACGTC. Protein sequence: CASSLEVTYEQYV.

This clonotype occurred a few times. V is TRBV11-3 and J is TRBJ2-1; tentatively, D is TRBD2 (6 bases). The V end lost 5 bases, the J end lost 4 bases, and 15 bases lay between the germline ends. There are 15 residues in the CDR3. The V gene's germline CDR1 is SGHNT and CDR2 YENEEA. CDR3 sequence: CASSPSWREYNEQFF. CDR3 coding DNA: TGTGCCAGCAGCCCCTCGTGGAGGGAATACAATGAGCAGTTCTTC. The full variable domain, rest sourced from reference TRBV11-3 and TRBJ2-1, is EAGVVQSPRYKIIEKKQPVAFWCNPISGHNTLYWYLQNLGQGPELLIRYENEEAVDDSQLPKDRFSAERLKGVDSTLKIQPAELGDSAVYLCASSPSWREYNEQFFGPGTRLTVL.

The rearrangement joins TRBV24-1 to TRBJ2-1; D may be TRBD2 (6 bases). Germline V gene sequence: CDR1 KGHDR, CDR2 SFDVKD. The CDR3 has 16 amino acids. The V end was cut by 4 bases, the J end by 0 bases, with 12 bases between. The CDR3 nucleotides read TGTGCCACCAGTGACGCCGGGAGTTCCTCCTACAATGAGCAGTTCTTC. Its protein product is CATSDAGSSSYNEQFF.

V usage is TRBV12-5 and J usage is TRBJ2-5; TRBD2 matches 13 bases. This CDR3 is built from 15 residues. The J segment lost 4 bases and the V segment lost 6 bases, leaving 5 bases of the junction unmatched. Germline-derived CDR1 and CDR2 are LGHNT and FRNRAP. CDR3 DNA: TGTGCTAGTGGCCCGGGACTAGCGGGGTTAGAGACCCAGTACTTC. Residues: CASGPGLAGLETQYF. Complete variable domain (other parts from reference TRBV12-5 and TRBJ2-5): DARVTQTPRHKVTEMGQEVTMRCQPILGHNTVFWYRQTMMQGLELLAYFRNRAPLDDSGMPKDRFSAEMPDATLATLKIQPSEPRDSAVYFCASGPGLAGLETQYFGPGTRLLVL.

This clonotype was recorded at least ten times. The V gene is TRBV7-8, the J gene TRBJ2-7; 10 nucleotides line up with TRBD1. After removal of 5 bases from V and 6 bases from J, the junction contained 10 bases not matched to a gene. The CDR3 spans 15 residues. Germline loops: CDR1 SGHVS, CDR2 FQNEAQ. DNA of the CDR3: TGTGCCAGCAGCCCCCCCAGGACAGGGGGAGGCGAGCAGTACTTC. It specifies CASSPPRTGGGEQYF. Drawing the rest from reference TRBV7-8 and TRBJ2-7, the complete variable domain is GAGVSQSPRYKVAKRGQDVALRCDPISGHVSLFWYQQALGQGPEFLTYFQNEAQLDKSGLPSDRFFAERPEGSVSTLKIQRTQQEDSAVYLCASSPPRTGGGEQYFGPGTRLTVT.

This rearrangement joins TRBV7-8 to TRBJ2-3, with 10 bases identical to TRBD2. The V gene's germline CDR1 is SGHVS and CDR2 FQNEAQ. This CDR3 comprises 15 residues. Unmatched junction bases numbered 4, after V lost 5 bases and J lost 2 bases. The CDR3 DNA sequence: TGTGCCAGCAGCGCAAGCGGGGGGGCCACAGATACGCAGTATTTT. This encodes CASSASGGATDTQYF.

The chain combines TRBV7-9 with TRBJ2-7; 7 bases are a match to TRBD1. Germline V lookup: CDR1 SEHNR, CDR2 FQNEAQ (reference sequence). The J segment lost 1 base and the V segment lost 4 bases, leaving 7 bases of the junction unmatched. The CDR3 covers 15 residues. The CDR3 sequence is CASSSSGTASYEQYF. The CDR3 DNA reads TGTGCCAGCAGCTCCTCCGGGACAGCTTCCTACGAGCAGTACTTC.

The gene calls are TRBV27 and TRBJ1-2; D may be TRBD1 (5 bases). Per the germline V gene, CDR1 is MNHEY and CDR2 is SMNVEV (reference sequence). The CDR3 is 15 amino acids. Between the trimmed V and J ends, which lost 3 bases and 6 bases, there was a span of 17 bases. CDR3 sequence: CASSFGGKGLHGYTF. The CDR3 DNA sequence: TGTGCCAGCAGTTTTGGGGGAAAGGGGCTCCATGGCTACACCTTC.

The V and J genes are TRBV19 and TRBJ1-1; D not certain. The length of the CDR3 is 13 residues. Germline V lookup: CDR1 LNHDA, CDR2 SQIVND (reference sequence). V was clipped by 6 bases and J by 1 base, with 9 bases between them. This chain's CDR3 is CASRYTENTEAFF. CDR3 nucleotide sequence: TGTGCCAGTAGATATACCGAGAACACTGAAGCTTTCTTT.

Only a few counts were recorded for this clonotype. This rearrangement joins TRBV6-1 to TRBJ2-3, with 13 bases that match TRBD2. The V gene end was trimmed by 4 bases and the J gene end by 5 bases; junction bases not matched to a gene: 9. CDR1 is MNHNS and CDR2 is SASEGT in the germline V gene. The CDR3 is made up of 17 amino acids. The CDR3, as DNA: TGTGCCAGCAGTGGGACCCCCGGGACTAGCGGGATAGATACGCAGTATTTT. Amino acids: CASSGTPGTSGIDTQYF.